This TCR beta chain was retrieved from a study of cytomegalovirus exposure and HLA in healthy donors. Broader study findings: The study labeled 164 TCR beta chains cytomegalovirus-associated. TCR sequences were mostly rare, though some public TCRs occurred in many donors.

TCRdb's copy holds only in-frame clones and misses some; the assay was immunoSEQ multiplex PCR. The sample lists some 110,000 clones; roughly 86% were seen once. The sample holds a few counts of this clone. Antigen: not known. The germline gives CDR1 MNHEY, CDR2 SMNVEV (reference sequence). This CDR3 is built from 13 residues. V was pared by 7 bases and J by 1 base, with 10 bases between. The donors formed part of the approximately 120-subject validation cohort, distinct from the roughly 700-subject first cohort. The chain joins TRBV27 to TRBJ1-1; possibly TRBD1 for D (5 bases). This clonotype originated in a man aged 18-30 years in good health and CMV-seronegative. Source material: PBMCs. Here the CDR3 reads CASTNGANTEAFF. DNA for the CDR3: TGTGCCAGCACTAATGGGGCGAACACTGAAGCTTTCTTT.